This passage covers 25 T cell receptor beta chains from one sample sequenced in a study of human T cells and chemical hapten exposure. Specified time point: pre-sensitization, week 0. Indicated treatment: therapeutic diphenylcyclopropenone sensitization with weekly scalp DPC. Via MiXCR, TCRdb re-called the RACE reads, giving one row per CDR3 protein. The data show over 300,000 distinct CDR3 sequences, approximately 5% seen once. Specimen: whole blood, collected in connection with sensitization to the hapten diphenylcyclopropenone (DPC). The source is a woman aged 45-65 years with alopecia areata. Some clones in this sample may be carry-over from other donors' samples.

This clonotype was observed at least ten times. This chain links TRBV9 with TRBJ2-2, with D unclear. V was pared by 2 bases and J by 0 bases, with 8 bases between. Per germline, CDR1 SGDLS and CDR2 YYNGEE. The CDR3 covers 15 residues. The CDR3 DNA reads TGTGCCAGCAGCGTTCGAAGCGCGAACACCGGGGAGCTGTTTTTT. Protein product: CASSVRSANTGELFF.

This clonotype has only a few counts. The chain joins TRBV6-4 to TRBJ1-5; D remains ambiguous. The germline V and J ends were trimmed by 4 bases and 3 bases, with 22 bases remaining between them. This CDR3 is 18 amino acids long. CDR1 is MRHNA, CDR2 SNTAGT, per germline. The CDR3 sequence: CASSAGRGMDRSNQPQHF. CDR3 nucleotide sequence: TGTGCCAGCAGTGCGGGCAGAGGAATGGATAGATCCAATCAGCCCCAGCATTTT.

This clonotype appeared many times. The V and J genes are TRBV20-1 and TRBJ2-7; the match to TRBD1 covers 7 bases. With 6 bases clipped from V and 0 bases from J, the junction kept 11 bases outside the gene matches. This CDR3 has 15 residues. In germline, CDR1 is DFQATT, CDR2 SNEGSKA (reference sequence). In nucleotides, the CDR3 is TGCAGTGCAGAGAAGGGGGCTTCCCCCTCCTACGAGCAGTACTTC. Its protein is CSAEKGASPSYEQYF.

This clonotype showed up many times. CDR3 DNA sequence: TGTGCCAGCAGCTTAGGAAGAGCCTACGAGCAGTACTTC. It is translated as CASSLGRAYEQYF. The chain couples TRBV11-2 to TRBJ2-7, with unresolved D. Germline assignment: CDR1 SGHAT and CDR2 FQNNGV. The CDR3 has 13 amino acids. The V gene lost 1 base and the J gene lost 2 bases, with 6 bases spanning the gap.

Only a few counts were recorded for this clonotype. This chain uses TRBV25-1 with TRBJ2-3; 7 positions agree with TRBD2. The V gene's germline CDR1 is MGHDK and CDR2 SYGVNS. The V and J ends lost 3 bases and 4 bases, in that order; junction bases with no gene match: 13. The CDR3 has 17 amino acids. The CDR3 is CASSEPLLGGMADTQYF. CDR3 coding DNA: TGTGCCAGCAGTGAGCCCCTCCTGGGGGGGATGGCAGATACGCAGTATTTT.

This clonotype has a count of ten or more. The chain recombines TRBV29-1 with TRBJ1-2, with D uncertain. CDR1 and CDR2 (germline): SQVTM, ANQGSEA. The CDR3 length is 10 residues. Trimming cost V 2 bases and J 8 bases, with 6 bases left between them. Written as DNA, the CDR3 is TGCAGCGTTGAAAGCTCGGGCTACACCTTC. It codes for CSVESSGYTF. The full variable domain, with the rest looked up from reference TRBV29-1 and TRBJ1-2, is SAVISQKPSRDICQRGTSLTIQCQVDSQVTMMFWYRQQPGQSLTLIATANQGSEATYESGFVIDKFPISRPNLTFSTLTVSNMSPEDSSIYLCSVESSGYTFGSGTRLTVV.

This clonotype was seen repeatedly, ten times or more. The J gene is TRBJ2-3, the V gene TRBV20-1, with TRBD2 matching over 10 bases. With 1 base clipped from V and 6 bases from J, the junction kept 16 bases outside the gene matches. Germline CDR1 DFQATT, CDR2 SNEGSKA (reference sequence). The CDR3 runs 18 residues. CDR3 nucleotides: TGCAGTGCTAGAGGTTGGCTAGCGGGAGTCCGACAGGGGGATACGCAGTATTTT. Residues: CSARGWLAGVRQGDTQYF.

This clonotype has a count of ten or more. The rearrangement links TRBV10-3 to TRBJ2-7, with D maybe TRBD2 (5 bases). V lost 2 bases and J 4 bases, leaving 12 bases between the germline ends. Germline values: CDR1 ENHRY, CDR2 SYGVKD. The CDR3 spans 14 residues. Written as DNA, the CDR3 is TGTGCCATCAGTGAGATCGGGGTCGAGTACGAGCAGTACTTC. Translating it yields CAISEIGVEYEQYF.

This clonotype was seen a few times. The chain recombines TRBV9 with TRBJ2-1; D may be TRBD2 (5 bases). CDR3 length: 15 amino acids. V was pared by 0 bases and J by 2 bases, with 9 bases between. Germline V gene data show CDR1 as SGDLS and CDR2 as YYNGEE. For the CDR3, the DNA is TGTGCCAGCAGCGTAGGACGGGGAACCTACAATGAGCAGTTCTTC. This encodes CASSVGRGTYNEQFF.

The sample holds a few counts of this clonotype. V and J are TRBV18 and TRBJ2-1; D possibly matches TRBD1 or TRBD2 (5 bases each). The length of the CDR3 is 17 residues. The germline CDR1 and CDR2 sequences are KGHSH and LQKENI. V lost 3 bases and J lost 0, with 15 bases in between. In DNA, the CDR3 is TGTGCCAGCTCACCGAGTCGGGGCCTTAGCTCCTACAATGAGCAGTTCTTC. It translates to CASSPSRGLSSYNEQFF.

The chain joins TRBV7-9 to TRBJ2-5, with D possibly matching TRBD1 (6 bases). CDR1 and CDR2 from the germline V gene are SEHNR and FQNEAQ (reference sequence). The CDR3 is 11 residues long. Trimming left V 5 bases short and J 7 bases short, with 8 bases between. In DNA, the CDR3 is TGTGCCAGCAGCCAAGGGGGGACCCAGTACTTC. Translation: CASSQGGTQYF.

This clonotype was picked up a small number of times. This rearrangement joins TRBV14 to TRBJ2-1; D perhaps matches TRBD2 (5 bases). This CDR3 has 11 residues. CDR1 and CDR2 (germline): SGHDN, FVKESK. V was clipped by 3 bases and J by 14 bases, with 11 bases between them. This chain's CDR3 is CASSHGGPKFF. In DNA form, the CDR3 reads TGTGCCAGCAGCCATGGAGGACCGAAGTTCTTC.

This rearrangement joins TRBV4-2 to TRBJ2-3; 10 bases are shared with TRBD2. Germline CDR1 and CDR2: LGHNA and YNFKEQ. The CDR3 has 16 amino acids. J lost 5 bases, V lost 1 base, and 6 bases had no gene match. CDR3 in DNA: TGTGCCAGCAGCCAAGGGAGCGGGAGGGCCATAGATACGCAGTATTTT. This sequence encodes CASSQGSGRAIDTQYF.

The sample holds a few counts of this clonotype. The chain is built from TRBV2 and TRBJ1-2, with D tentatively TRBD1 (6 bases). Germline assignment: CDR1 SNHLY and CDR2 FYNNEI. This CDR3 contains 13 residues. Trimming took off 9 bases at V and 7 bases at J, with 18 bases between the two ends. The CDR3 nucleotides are TGTGCCAGTAGACTTACAGGGATCCGTGGCTACACCTTC. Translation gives CASRLTGIRGYTF.

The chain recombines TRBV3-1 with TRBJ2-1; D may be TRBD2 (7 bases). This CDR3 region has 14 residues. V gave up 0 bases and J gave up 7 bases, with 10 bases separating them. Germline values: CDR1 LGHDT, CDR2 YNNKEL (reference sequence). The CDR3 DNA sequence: TGTGCCAGCAGCCAAGAAGAGGGGGGGAATGAGCAGTTCTTC. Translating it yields CASSQEEGGNEQFF.

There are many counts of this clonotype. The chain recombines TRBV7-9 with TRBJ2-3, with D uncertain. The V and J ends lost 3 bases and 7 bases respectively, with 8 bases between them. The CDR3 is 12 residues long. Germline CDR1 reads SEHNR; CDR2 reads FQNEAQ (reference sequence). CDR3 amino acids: CASSLGSNTQYF. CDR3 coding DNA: TGTGCCAGCAGCTTGGGGTCCAATACGCAGTATTTT.

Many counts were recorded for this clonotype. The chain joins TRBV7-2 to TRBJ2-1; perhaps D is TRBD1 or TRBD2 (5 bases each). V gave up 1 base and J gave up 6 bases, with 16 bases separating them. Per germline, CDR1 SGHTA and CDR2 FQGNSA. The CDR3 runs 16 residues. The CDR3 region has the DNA TGTGCCAGCAGCTTAGTAGGGATGGGACCCTTCAATGAGCAGTTCTTC. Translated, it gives CASSLVGMGPFNEQFF.

The CDR3 DNA follows: TGTGCCACCAGTGATGACAGGGGCTATGGCTACACCTTC. It codes for CATSDDRGYGYTF. This rearrangement joins TRBV24-1 to TRBJ1-2; 8 nucleotides line up with TRBD1. In germline, CDR1 is KGHDR, CDR2 SFDVKD. CDR3 length equals 13 residues. The V and J ends lost 3 bases and 4 bases, in that order; junction bases with no gene match: 0.

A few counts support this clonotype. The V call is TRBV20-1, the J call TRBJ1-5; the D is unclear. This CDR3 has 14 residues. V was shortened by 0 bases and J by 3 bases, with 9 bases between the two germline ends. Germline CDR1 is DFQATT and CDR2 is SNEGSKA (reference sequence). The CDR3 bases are TGCAGTGCTAGAGATAACGGCGACAATCAGCCCCAGCATTTT. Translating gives CSARDNGDNQPQHF.

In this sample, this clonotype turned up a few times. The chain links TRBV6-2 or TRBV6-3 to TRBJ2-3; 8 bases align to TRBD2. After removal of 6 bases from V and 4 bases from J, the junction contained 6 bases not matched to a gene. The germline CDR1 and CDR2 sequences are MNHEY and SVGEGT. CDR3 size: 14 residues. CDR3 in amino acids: CASSRLARSDTQYF. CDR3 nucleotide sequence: TGTGCCAGCAGCCGACTAGCGAGGTCAGATACGCAGTATTTT.

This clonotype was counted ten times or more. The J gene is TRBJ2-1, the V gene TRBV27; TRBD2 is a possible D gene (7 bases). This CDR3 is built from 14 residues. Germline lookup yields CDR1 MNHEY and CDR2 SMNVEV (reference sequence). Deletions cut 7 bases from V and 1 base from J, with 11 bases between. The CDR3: CASTEGGSYNEQFF. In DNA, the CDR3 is TGTGCCAGCACCGAGGGGGGGTCCTACAATGAGCAGTTCTTC.

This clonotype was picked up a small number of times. CDR3 coding DNA: TGCGCCAGCAGCCAAGGGCGAGAGTTGGGCACAGATACGCAGTATTTT. It specifies CASSQGRELGTDTQYF. V is TRBV4-3 and J is TRBJ2-3; D is ambiguous. Trimming removed 1 base from V and 1 base from J, with 12 bases in between. The CDR3 extends over 16 amino acids. The germline V gene encodes CDR1 LGHNA and CDR2 YSLEER.

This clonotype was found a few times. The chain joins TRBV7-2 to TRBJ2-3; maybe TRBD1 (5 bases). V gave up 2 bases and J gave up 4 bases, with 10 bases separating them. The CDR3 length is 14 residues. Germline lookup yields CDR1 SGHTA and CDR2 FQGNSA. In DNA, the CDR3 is TGTGCCAGCAGCTTAAGGGGCACCTCAGATACGCAGTATTTT. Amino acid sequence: CASSLRGTSDTQYF.

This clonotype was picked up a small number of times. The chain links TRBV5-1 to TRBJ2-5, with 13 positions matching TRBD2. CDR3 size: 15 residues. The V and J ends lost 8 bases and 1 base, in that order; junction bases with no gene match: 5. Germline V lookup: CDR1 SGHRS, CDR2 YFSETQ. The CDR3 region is CASNGLAGVQETQYF. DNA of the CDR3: TGCGCCAGTAACGGACTAGCGGGGGTCCAAGAGACCCAGTACTTC.

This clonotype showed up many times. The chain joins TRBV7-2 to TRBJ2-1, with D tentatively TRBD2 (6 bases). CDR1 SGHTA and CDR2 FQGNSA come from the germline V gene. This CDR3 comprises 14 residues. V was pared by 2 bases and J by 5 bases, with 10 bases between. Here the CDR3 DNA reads TGTGCCAGCAGCTTAAGGTGGGAGGACAATGAGCAGTTCTTC. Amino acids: CASSLRWEDNEQFF.